A selection of T cell receptor beta chains follows, all from one sample in a study of a mutant IDH1 vaccine in newly diagnosed glioma. For these receptors, no antigen is known. Sequencing used immunoSEQ multiplex PCR; TCRdb keeps in-frame clones, though not all of them. The sample has 50,000 or so clones, roughly 90% seen once; the top ten hold over 2%. The source material was PBMCs, sampled from a glioma patient whose treatment included an IDH1 peptide vaccine. Receptor source: a man aged 45-60 years with glioma. Each CDR3 is given with its conserved first and last residue. The D gene is left open where the match is weak. Expanded clones get a size class; other rows say once, few or many, or leave the size out.

NA,TRBV16,NA,TRBJ1-2,16,CASSQSYGGTNYGYTF,TGTGCCAGCAGCCAATCGTACGGGGGCACCAACTATGGCTACACCTTC
NA,TRBV5-1,NA,TRBJ2-3,14,CASSRGGSADTQYF,TGCGCCAGCAGCAGGGGGGGGTCGGCAGATACGCAGTATTTT
NA,TRBV7-9,NA,TRBJ2-2,15,CASSLQGPNTGELFF,TGTGCCAGCAGCTTGCAGGGGCCGAACACCGGGGAGCTGTTTTTT
NA,TRBV29-1,NA,TRBJ2-7,13,CSVGGLLGREQYF,TGCAGCGTTGGGGGGTTGTTAGGACGCGAGCAGTACTTC
NA,TRBV5-6,NA,TRBJ1-1,16,CASSFQGPISVTEAFF,TGTGCCAGCAGCTTTCAGGGTCCAATTAGCGTCACTGAAGCTTTCTTT
NA,TRBV7-6,NA,TRBJ2-5,16,CASSLGGGTYQETQYF,TGTGCCAGCAGCTTAGGTGGAGGAACGTACCAAGAGACCCAGTACTTC
TRBD1,TRBV27,once,TRBJ2-1,17,CASSRQTGPFSYNEQFF,TGTGCCAGCAGTCGACAGACAGGGCCCTTCTCCTACAATGAGCAGTTCTTC
NA,TRBV19,NA,TRBJ1-3,13,CASSTPPGNTIYF,TGTGCCAGTAGTACCCCGCCTGGAAACACCATATATTTT
NA,TRBV25-1,few,TRBJ2-5,10,CASGQETQYF,TGTGCCAGCGGACAAGAGACCCAGTACTTC
NA,TRBV28,NA,TRBJ1-1,13,CASSLTQWSEAFF,TGTGCCAGCAGTTTAACCCAGTGGTCTGAAGCTTTCTTT
NA,TRBV28,NA,TRBJ1-2,14,CASSKGTRLYGYTF,TGTGCCAGCAGTAAGGGGACGCGACTTTATGGCTACACCTTC
TRBD2,TRBV19,NA,TRBJ2-1,15,CASSAPGLVSNEQFF,TGTGCCAGTAGTGCTCCGGGACTAGTATCCAATGAGCAGTTCTTC
NA,TRBV19,NA,TRBJ1-5,13,CASNSQPNQPQHF,TGTGCCAGTAATTCACAGCCTAATCAGCCCCAGCATTTT
NA,TRBV27,NA,TRBJ1-4,17,CASSLGPYQATNEKLFF,TGTGCCAGCAGTTTAGGCCCGTATCAAGCAACTAATGAAAAACTGTTTTTT
TRBD2,TRBV27,NA,TRBJ2-2,15,CASNLGGGNTGELFF,TGTGCCAGCAATTTAGGCGGGGGGAACACCGGGGAGCTGTTTTTT
NA,TRBV5-4,NA,TRBJ1-1,13,CASSLKGNTEAFF,TGTGCCAGCAGCTTGAAGGGGAACACTGAAGCTTTCTTT
TRBD1,TRBV5-6,NA,TRBJ1-2,13,CASSAGQGHGYTF,TGTGCCAGCAGCGCAGGACAGGGTCATGGCTACACCTTC
NA,TRBV11-1,NA,TRBJ1-3,14,CASSFMNSGNTIYF,TGTGCCAGCAGCTTTATGAACTCTGGAAACACCATATATTTT
NA,TRBV5-1,NA,TRBJ1-1,15,CASSSAYRTARRTFF,TGCGCCAGCAGCTCCGCATACCGGACAGCGAGGAGGACTTTCTTT
TRBD1,TRBV7-9,NA,TRBJ1-4,15,CASSSGQGTNEKLFF,TGTGCCAGCAGCTCTGGACAGGGAACTAATGAAAAACTGTTTTTT
NA,TRBV7-2,NA,TRBJ2-1,16,CASSPARRGRNNEQFF,TGTGCCAGCAGCCCCGCCCGGAGGGGGCGGAACAATGAGCAGTTCTTC
NA,TRBV5-5,once,TRBJ1-2,14,CASSLHRPNYGYTF,TGTGCCAGCAGCTTGCACAGGCCGAACTATGGCTACACCTTC
NA,TRBV11-2,NA,TRBJ2-7,13,CASSSDGSYEQYF,TGTGCCAGCAGCTCGGACGGTTCCTACGAGCAGTACTTC
NA,TRBV6-5,NA,TRBJ2-2,15,CASSYGRWGTGELFF,TGTGCCAGCAGTTACGGTCGTTGGGGCACCGGGGAGCTGTTTTTT
TRBD1,TRBV27,NA,TRBJ2-1,21,CASRGEKYRGTRDREYNEQFF,TGTGCCAGCAGGGGGGAGAAGTATCGGGGCACCCGGGACAGAGAATACAATGAGCAGTTCTTC
NA,TRBV28,NA,TRBJ2-7,15,CASTDLGLKSYEQYF,TGTGCCAGCACTGACCTGGGACTTAAGTCCTACGAGCAGTACTTC
TRBD2,TRBV7-3,NA,TRBJ2-7,14,CASSLGGGPYEQYF,TGTGCCAGCAGCTTAGGCGGGGGGCCCTACGAGCAGTACTTC
NA,TRBV28,once,TRBJ2-5,11,CASSLSETQYF,TGTGCCAGCAGTTTAAGTGAGACCCAGTACTTC
TRBD1,TRBV7-9,NA,TRBJ1-1,14,CASSLTGQGTEAFF,TGTGCCAGCAGCTTGACAGGGCAGGGGACTGAAGCTTTCTTT
NA,TRBV5-6,NA,TRBJ1-2,15,CASSPWVTGNYGYTF,TGTGCCAGCAGTCCTTGGGTGACAGGAAACTATGGCTACACCTTC
NA,TRBV7-9,NA,TRBJ2-7,13,CASSNSPRGEQYF,TGTGCCAGCAGTAATAGCCCCAGGGGCGAGCAGTACTTC
NA,TRBV28,NA,TRBJ1-4,14,CASSFRGPGEKLFF,TGTGCCAGCAGTTTTCGGGGTCCAGGGGAAAAACTGTTTTTT
NA,TRBV18,NA,TRBJ1-5,16,CASSASRGGSNQPQHF,TGTGCCAGCTCAGCCTCCCGGGGAGGGAGCAATCAGCCCCAGCATTTT
NA,TRBV7-2,NA,TRBJ1-3,15,CASSPQGLNRNTIYF,TGTGCCAGCAGCCCCCAGGGACTGAACCGAAACACCATATATTTT
NA,TRBV28,NA,TRBJ1-1,12,CASSPPNTEAFF,TGTGCCAGCAGTCCCCCGAACACTGAAGCTTTCTTT
NA,TRBV4-1,few,TRBJ2-7,12,CASSQDSYEQYF,TGCGCCAGCAGCCAGGACTCCTACGAGCAGTACTTC
NA,TRBV5-5,NA,TRBJ2-1,15,CASSTRDSSYNEQFF,TGTGCCAGCAGCACCCGGGACTCCTCCTACAATGAGCAGTTCTTC
NA,TRBV11-1,NA,TRBJ2-3,14,CASSLGTGTDTQYF,TGTGCCAGCAGCTTGGGGACTGGCACAGATACGCAGTATTTT
TRBD2,TRBV6-1,NA,TRBJ2-5,15,CASSETSGRYETQYF,TGTGCCAGCAGTGAAACTAGCGGGAGGTATGAGACCCAGTACTTC
NA,TRBV5-4,NA,TRBJ2-2,14,CASSLTQYTGELFF,TGTGCCAGCAGCTTAACCCAATACACCGGGGAGCTGTTTTTT
TRBD1,TRBV29-1,NA,TRBJ1-4,15,CASGTGGLTGEKLFF,TGCGCCTCAGGGACAGGGGGCTTAACAGGGGAAAAACTGTTTTTT
NA,TRBV7-6,NA,TRBJ1-5,15,CASSLGVDSNQPQHF,TGTGCCAGCAGCTTAGGGGTGGATAGCAATCAGCCCCAGCATTTT
NA,TRBV5-1,NA,TRBJ2-7,15,CASSLGQINSYEQYF,TGCGCCAGCAGCTTGGGACAGATAAACTCCTACGAGCAGTACTTC
TRBD1,TRBV5-8,NA,TRBJ2-5,16,CASSSPGTGFQETQYF,TGTGCCAGCAGCTCCCCGGGGACAGGTTTCCAAGAGACCCAGTACTTC
NA,TRBV28,NA,TRBJ1-2,13,CASSFGQNYGYTF,TGTGCCAGCAGTTTTGGACAGAACTATGGCTACACCTTC
NA,TRBV7-9,NA,TRBJ2-3,15,CASTPEAGGVDTQYF,TGTGCCAGCACTCCTGAGGCAGGGGGGGTGGATACGCAGTATTTT
NA,TRBV28,NA,TRBJ1-1,13,CATLRLANTEAFF,TGTGCCACCCTTAGACTGGCGAACACTGAAGCTTTCTTT
TRBD2,TRBV7-2,once,TRBJ2-5,14,CASSRSGPGETQYF,TGTGCCAGCAGCCGTAGCGGGCCTGGGGAGACCCAGTACTTC
NA,TRBV10-3,NA,TRBJ2-3,14,CAISEGGALDTQYF,TGTGCCATCAGTGAGGGCGGGGCCCTCGATACGCAGTATTTT
NA,TRBV7-8,NA,TRBJ1-5,14,CASSFQGGGQPQHF,TGTGCCAGCAGCTTCCAGGGAGGTGGTCAGCCCCAGCATTTT
NA,TRBV19,once,TRBJ1-5,14,CASSNIQGNQPQHF,TGTGCCAGTAGTAACATTCAGGGGAATCAGCCCCAGCATTTT
NA,TRBV6-1,few,TRBJ2-7,13,CASSLRDANGQYF,TGTGCCAGCAGTCTCAGGGACGCAAACGGGCAGTACTTC
NA,TRBV7-9,NA,TRBJ1-6,15,CASSPGGARVSPLHF,TGTGCCAGCAGCCCAGGCGGAGCAAGGGTTTCACCCCTCCACTTT
NA,TRBV10-3,NA,TRBJ2-7,12,CAISSQGNEQYF,TGTGCCATCAGTTCACAGGGTAACGAGCAGTACTTC
NA,TRBV5-8,NA,TRBJ1-1,15,CASSLMQGDNTEAFF,TGTGCCAGCAGCTTGATGCAGGGCGATAACACTGAAGCTTTCTTT